These 15 T cell receptor beta chains were sequenced from one sample in a study of cytomegalovirus exposure and HLA in healthy donors. PCR was performed using 60 Vbeta and 13 Jbeta primers. The assay was immunoSEQ multiplex PCR, and TCRdb's table has in-frame clones only and misses some. The sample includes around 110,000 clones, 73% seen only once; the top ten take 0.87%. Input material: PBMCs. The receptors here all came from a woman aged 25 to 39 in good health and CMV-seronegative.

This clone has more than one count but fewer than ten. V usage is TRBV10-3 and J usage is TRBJ2-1; 8 nucleotides align to TRBD1. The CDR3 has 12 amino acids. Germline V gives CDR1 ENHRY, CDR2 SYGVKD. Germline trimming cut 7 bases from V and 10 bases from J; bases unmatched to any gene: 6. CDR3 loop: CAITRQGNEQFF. The CDR3 DNA follows: TGTGCCATCACCAGACAGGGGAACGAGCAGTTCTTC.

This clone was picked up a small number of times. The chain combines TRBV27 with TRBJ1-5; 9 bases line up with TRBD1. Germline values: CDR1 MNHEY, CDR2 SMNVEV (reference sequence). V shed 5 bases, J shed 5 bases, and the junction held 10 bases outside the gene matches. The CDR3 runs 16 residues. The DNA of the CDR3 is TGTGCCAGCAGTAGGGGCGCGACAGGGGGTGATCAGCCCCAGCATTTT. Amino acid sequence: CASSRGATGGDQPQHF.

This clone was counted between two and nine times. CDR3 sequence reads: CASRIGGAVAGNTIYF. The CDR3 region has the DNA TGTGCCAGCCGGATCGGGGGGGCAGTGGCTGGAAACACCATATATTTT. The V call is TRBV2, the J call TRBJ1-3; maybe TRBD1 (6 bases). The germline V gene has CDR1 SNHLY and CDR2 FYNNEI. The CDR3 has 16 residues. Trimming shortened V by 8 bases and J by 2 bases, and 19 bases separated the two germline ends.

The genes are TRBV6-5 and TRBJ2-1; 8 positions agree with TRBD2. The V segment lost 4 bases and the J segment 8 bases; nucleotides outside the gene matches: 13. The germline gives CDR1 MNHEY, CDR2 SVGAGI. The CDR3 has 16 residues. CDR3 DNA sequence: TGTGCCAGCAGTTCCCCCCGGGCGGGAGGACGAGATGAGCAGTTCTTC. Its translation: CASSSPRAGGRDEQFF.

The J gene is TRBJ1-2, the V gene TRBV6-5; maybe TRBD1 (5 bases). Germline V gene lookup returns CDR1 MNHEY and CDR2 SVGAGI. This CDR3 is built from 15 residues. V was trimmed by 2 bases and J by 5 bases, leaving 15 bases between them. The CDR3 bases are TGTGCCAGCAGTTACGCCGCCGGCAGGGCATATGGCTACACCTTC. Translated: CASSYAAGRAYGYTF.

V is TRBV6-6 and J is TRBJ2-7; D gene ambiguous. The CDR3 loop spans 11 amino acids. Germline values: CDR1 MNHNY, CDR2 SVGAGI (reference sequence). With 6 bases removed from V and 4 bases from J, the gap between germline ends came to 7 bases. This CDR3 reads CASSESYEQYF. The CDR3 DNA reads TGTGCCAGCAGCGAGAGTTACGAGCAGTACTTC.

The chain couples TRBV9 to TRBJ1-6; D is unclear. Deletions cut 0 bases from V and 7 bases from J, with 20 bases between. In germline, CDR1 is SGDLS, CDR2 YYNGEE. The CDR3 has 18 amino acids. The CDR3 loop is CASSVGPGGSGSNSPLHF. The DNA for the CDR3 is TGTGCCAGCAGCGTAGGGCCGGGAGGGTCGGGGTCCAATTCACCCCTCCACTTT.

V and J are TRBV12-5 and TRBJ1-1; D is unresolved. The CDR3 covers 16 residues. Trimming left V 2 bases short and J 1 base short, with 14 bases between. Germline loops: CDR1 LGHNT, CDR2 FRNRAP. Here the CDR3 reads CASGLPPRGENTEAFF. In nucleotides, the CDR3 is TGTGCTAGTGGTTTGCCGCCGCGGGGAGAGAACACTGAAGCTTTCTTT.

V and J are TRBV6-5 and TRBJ2-1; 10 nucleotides line up with TRBD1. Germline CDR1 is MNHEY and CDR2 is SVGAGI. The CDR3 loop spans 14 amino acids. Trimming at V came to 5 bases and at J to 6 bases, leaving 4 bases not matched to a gene. The CDR3 sequence: CASSHDRGLNEQFF. As DNA, the CDR3 is TGTGCCAGCAGTCACGACAGGGGGCTCAATGAGCAGTTCTTC.

J is TRBJ1-1 and V is TRBV4-1, with D perhaps TRBD1 (6 bases). Looked up from germline, CDR1 is MGHRA and CDR2 is YSYEKL. Trimming took off 3 bases at V and 0 bases at J, with 11 bases between the two ends. The CDR3 totals 15 residues. Here the CDR3 reads CASSQETGVNTEAFF. Here the CDR3 DNA reads TGCGCCAGCAGCCAGGAGACAGGAGTGAACACTGAAGCTTTCTTT.

This chain connects TRBV5-6 to TRBJ1-2, with TRBD1 as a possible D gene (6 bases). The germline CDR1 and CDR2 sequences are SGHDT and YYEEEE. Trimming took off 4 bases at V and 4 bases at J, with 8 bases between the two ends. The CDR3 has 12 amino acids. CDR3 nucleotides: TGTGCCAGCAGCCGACAGGTCTATGGCTACACCTTC. It specifies CASSRQVYGYTF.

This clone occurred a few times. This CDR3 is CASSFGQYEKLFF. Written as DNA, the CDR3 is TGTGCCAGTAGTTTTGGACAGTATGAAAAACTGTTTTTT. V is TRBV19 and J is TRBJ1-4, with TRBD1 as a possible D gene (6 bases). The CDR3 is 13 amino acids. Germline V gene sequence: CDR1 LNHDA, CDR2 SQIVND (reference sequence). Trimming left V 5 bases short and J 6 bases short, with 10 bases between. Full variable domain (remainder filled in from reference TRBV19 and TRBJ1-4): DGGITQSPKYLFRKEGQNVTLSCEQNLNHDAMYWYRQDPGQGLRLIYYSQIVNDFQKGDIAEGYSVSREKKESFPLTVTSAQKNPTAFYLCASSFGQYEKLFFGSGTQLSVL.

This clone appeared a few times. The chain joins TRBV7-9 to TRBJ1-5; 8 positions match TRBD1. J was trimmed by 4 bases and V by 5 bases; bases with no gene match: 4. Germline CDR1 SEHNR, CDR2 FQNEAQ (reference sequence). The CDR3 runs to 14 residues. The DNA for the CDR3 is TGTGCCAGCAGCGAACAGGGGGAGAATCAGCCCCAGCATTTT. It encodes CASSEQGENQPQHF.

This chain joins TRBV6-5 and TRBJ2-2; a weak D match, TRBD2 (5 bases). The CDR3 consists of 15 residues. V dropped 6 bases and J dropped 2 bases, with 13 bases sitting between them. The germline gives CDR1 MNHEY, CDR2 SVGAGI. The DNA of the CDR3 is TGTGCCAGCAGCCCTACCAGCGGAAACACCGGGGAGCTGTTTTTT. Its protein is CASSPTSGNTGELFF.

The rearrangement joins TRBV6-5 to TRBJ2-3; 7 bases line up with TRBD1. The CDR3 covers 15 residues. The V gene's germline CDR1 is MNHEY and CDR2 SVGAGI. The trim removed 6 bases at V and 0 bases at J, leaving 6 bases unmatched. CDR3 in amino acids: CASRYDRASTDTQYF. The CDR3 nucleotides read TGTGCCAGCAGATACGACAGGGCCAGCACAGATACGCAGTATTTT.